One and the same sample provided the 29 T cell receptor beta chains below, sequenced in a study of tumor-infiltrating lymphocytes in primary liver carcinoma. cDNA specific to TCR beta was made from around 470 ng of total RNA, with a constant-region primer employed for priming. Construction of TCR beta libraries relied on three successive nested multiplex PCR rounds employing slightly modified ARM-PCR. The opening two PCR rounds, around 11 cycles each, paired TRBV1-TRBV30 forward primers with a C-beta reverse primer. Each CDR3 protein is one row after TCRdb ran MiXCR on the multiplex PCR reads. The table includes approximately 340,000 distinct CDR3 sequences, approximately 65% detected once. The source of the blood RNA was unsorted whole blood, and germline DNA was extracted as well. Sequences were obtained from peripheral blood. The origin of the receptors is a man in his forties or fifties with primary liver carcinoma and hepatitis B virus infection.

This clonotype was detected many times. The genes are TRBV11-2 and TRBJ2-1; D is possibly TRBD1 or TRBD2 (5 bases each). V was clipped by 1 base and J by 9 bases, with 10 bases between them. There are 13 residues in the CDR3. In germline, CDR1 is SGHAT, CDR2 FQNNGV. This CDR3 reads CASSLARDVEQFF. CDR3 DNA: TGTGCCAGCAGCTTAGCCAGGGACGTTGAGCAGTTCTTC.

The chain combines TRBV4-2 with TRBJ2-5; weak D call: TRBD2 (6 bases). With 0 bases removed from V and 5 bases from J, the gap between germline ends came to 19 bases. The CDR3 is 17 residues long. Germline lookup yields CDR1 LGHNA and CDR2 YNFKEQ. The CDR3 DNA reads as TGTGCCAGCAGCCAAGATCGGACCAGCGGGTCGGATGAGACCCAGTACTTC. This gives the protein CASSQDRTSGSDETQYF.

The chain recombines TRBV6-6 with TRBJ2-7, with 11 nucleotides matching TRBD2. The length of the CDR3 is 15 residues. Germline CDR1 is MNHNY and CDR2 is SVGAGI (reference sequence). V shed 3 bases and J 3 bases; nucleotides not matched to a gene: 4. The CDR3: CASSYLAGGFYEQYF. CDR3 coding DNA: TGTGCCAGCAGTTATTTAGCGGGAGGGTTCTACGAGCAGTACTTC.

About this clonotype itself: Possible read error: a much larger clone is one base away. The V gene is TRBV5-4, the J gene TRBJ1-2; weak D call: TRBD1 (6 bases). The CDR3 is made up of 15 amino acids. V shed 4 bases and J shed 2 bases, with 15 bases lying between them. Germline lookup yields CDR1 SGHNT and CDR2 YYREEE (reference sequence). The CDR3 sequence is CASSTNLGQNYGYTF. The DNA of the CDR3 is TGTGCCAGCAGCACCAACCTGGGACAAAACTATGGCTACACCTTC. Using reference TRBV5-4 and TRBJ1-2 for the parts outside the CDR3, the full variable domain is ETGVTQSPTHLIKTRGQQVTLRCSSQSGHNTVSWYQQALGQGPQFIFQYYREEENGRGNFPPRFSGLQFPNYSSELNVNALELDDSALYLCASSTNLGQNYGYTFGSGTRLTVV.

The V and J genes are TRBV29-1 and TRBJ1-5, with 12 bases matching TRBD1. Germline values: CDR1 SQVTM, CDR2 ANQGSEA. This CDR3 region has 13 residues. Here the CDR3 reads CGAGTGGDQPQHF. The DNA for the CDR3 is TGCGGCGCCGGGACAGGGGGCGATCAGCCCCAGCATTTT.

This clonotype was detected ten times or more. The V and J genes are TRBV6-6 and TRBJ2-7; no reliable D call. The CDR3 consists of 14 residues. Per germline, CDR1 MNHNY and CDR2 SVGAGI (reference sequence). The V end was cut by 6 bases, the J end by 2 bases, with 14 bases between. The CDR3 DNA follows: TGTGCCAGCAGGTCTGGACCTTCCGCCTACGAGCAGTACTTC. This codes for CASRSGPSAYEQYF.

This clonotype was observed many times. This rearrangement joins TRBV11-2 to TRBJ2-1; D is ambiguous. The V and J ends lost 7 bases and 1 base respectively, with 8 bases between them. There are 13 residues in the CDR3. Germline CDR1 SGHAT, CDR2 FQNNGV. CDR3 DNA: TGTGCCAGCACGAAAGCTTCCTACAATGAGCAGTTCTTC. This encodes CASTKASYNEQFF.

Turning to this clonotype: A much larger clone lies one base from this, so it may be a read error. The CDR3, as DNA: TGTGCCAGCAGTTACTTTACAGGGGTGAACGCTGAAGCTTTCTTT. Its protein is CASSYFTGVNAEAFF. The gene calls are TRBV6-5 and TRBJ1-1, with 7 positions matching TRBD1. The CDR3 extends over 15 amino acids. Germline values: CDR1 MNHEY, CDR2 SVGAGI.

The V gene is TRBV6-2 or TRBV6-3, the J gene TRBJ2-7, with 9 bases matching TRBD2. Trimming at V came to 7 bases and at J to 5 bases, leaving 9 bases not matched to a gene. This CDR3 has 14 residues. In germline, CDR1 is MNHEY, CDR2 SVGEGT. CDR3 sequence: CASKNSGSLDEQYF. CDR3 nucleotides: TGTGCCAGCAAAAATAGCGGGAGTCTCGACGAGCAGTACTTC.

Concerning this clonotype itself: The germline gene is not matched at one end of the junction; a read error may be the cause. V and J are TRBV11-2 and TRBJ2-3; D is possibly TRBD2 (5 bases). From germline, CDR1 is SGHAT and CDR2 FQNNGV. This CDR3 spans 12 amino acids. The CDR3 DNA sequence: TGTGCCAGCAGTCTGGGAGCGGATATGCAGTATTTT. It translates to CASSLGADMQYF.

A note on this clonotype: Because the CDR3 is missing its conserved closing phenylalanine or tryptophan, this is likely a read error. The chain couples TRBV11-2 to TRBJ1-5; D is ambiguous. With 5 bases removed from V and 0 bases from J, the gap between germline ends came to 14 bases. The V gene's germline CDR1 is SGHAT and CDR2 FQNNGV. This CDR3 contains 16 residues. The CDR3 coding sequence is TGTGCCAGCAGCCAAGAGCCCGGAGCTAGCAATCAGCCCCAGCATCTT. This gives the protein CASSQEPGASNQPQHL.

The chain recombines TRBV12-3 or TRBV12-4 with TRBJ2-3; D call uncertain. CDR3 size: 18 residues. V shed 0 bases and J shed 8 bases, with 24 bases lying between them. CDR3 sequence reads: CASSLARTHRLGIGTQYF. DNA for the CDR3: TGTGCCAGCAGTTTAGCCCGGACGCACCGCTTAGGCATAGGTACGCAGTATTTT.

Of note for this clonotype: The CDR3 end shows no conserved phenylalanine or tryptophan, and so a read error is likely. This sequence joins TRBV10-3 and TRBJ2-1, with D perhaps TRBD1 (5 bases). V lost 5 bases and J lost 5, with 22 bases in between. The CDR3 loop spans 17 amino acids. Germline V gene sequence: CDR1 ENHRY, CDR2 SYGVKD. CDR3 in DNA: TGTGCCATCAGTTCGTCACGTAGCCTGTCCAGGGACAATGAGCAGTTCTAC. As protein: CAISSSRSLSRDNEQFY.

Concerning this clonotype itself: Possible read error: a much larger clone is one base away. V usage is TRBV6-5 and J usage is TRBJ2-1; D gene ambiguous. V was pared by 6 bases and J by 0 bases, with 12 bases between. The germline V gene encodes CDR1 MNHEY and CDR2 SVGAGI. This CDR3 contains 15 residues. CDR3 sequence reads: CASSSGSLSYNEQFF. CDR3 bases: TGTGCCAGCAGCAGTGGGTCCCTCTCCTACAATGAGCAGTTCTTC.

This chain uses TRBV6-5 with TRBJ2-5; 7 bases fit TRBD1. CDR1 is MNHEY and CDR2 is SVGAGI in the germline V gene. This CDR3 comprises 15 residues. V lost 8 bases to trimming and J lost 5 bases; unmatched junction nucleotides: 14. The CDR3 DNA is TGTGCCAGCTCTCGCATAACAGGGGTAGGGGAGACCCAGTACTTC. The encoded protein is CASSRITGVGETQYF.

The chain is built from TRBV25-1 and TRBJ1-2, with unresolved D. The V and J ends lost 6 bases and 12 bases respectively, with 5 bases between them. In germline, CDR1 is MGHDK, CDR2 SYGVNS. CDR3 length equals 8 residues. The CDR3, as DNA: TGTGCCAGCAGCCCCCACACCTTC. Protein product: CASSPHTF.

This clonotype was found many times. The chain couples TRBV6-2 or TRBV6-3 to TRBJ1-6; unclear D gene. V lost 6 bases, J lost 14 bases, and 14 bases lay in between. CDR3 length equals 12 residues. Germline V gene data show CDR1 as MNHEY and CDR2 as SVGEGT. The CDR3 DNA is TGTGCCAGCAGCACCTGGGAGGGAACCCTCCACTTT. Translation: CASSTWEGTLHF.

This clonotype was counted a single time. One junction end disagrees with the germline gene, perhaps due to a read error. The CDR3 bases are TGTGCCAACAGTCCCCGCGGGTTTGCGAACACCGGGGAGCTGTTTTTT. Residues: CANSPRGFANTGELFF. The chain is built from TRBV28 and TRBJ2-2, with D possibly matching TRBD2 (5 bases). This CDR3 has 16 residues. Germline CDR1 and CDR2: MDHEN and SYDVKM.

Remarks on this clonotype: One junction end does not reproduce the germline sequence, and a read error may be involved. The chain couples TRBV5-5 to TRBJ2-5; D unresolved. The germline V gene encodes CDR1 SGHKS and CDR2 YYEKEE (reference sequence). CDR3 size: 14 residues. The CDR3 loop reads CASSLFVVIETQCF. In DNA form, the CDR3 reads TGTGCCAGCAGCTTGTTTGTGGTGATCGAGACCCAGTGCTTC.

This clonotype turned up a few times. CDR3: CASSQRQFFYEQYF. The CDR3 DNA is TGTGCCAGCAGCCAGAGACAGTTCTTCTACGAGCAGTACTTC. The V gene is TRBV5-5, the J gene TRBJ2-7; D is perhaps TRBD1 (5 bases). The germline V gene encodes CDR1 SGHKS and CDR2 YYEKEE (reference sequence). This CDR3 is 14 amino acids long. The germline V and J ends were trimmed by 4 bases and 3 bases, with 14 bases remaining between them. Drawing the rest from reference TRBV5-5 and TRBJ2-7, the complete variable domain is DAGVTQSPTHLIKTRGQQVTLRCSPISGHKSVSWYQQVLGQGPQFIFQYYEKEERGRGNFPDRFSARQFPNYSSELNVNALLLGDSALYLCASSQRQFFYEQYFGPGTRLTVT.

For this clonotype: The junction departs from germline at one end; a sequencing error may be responsible. V is TRBV4-1 and J is TRBJ2-6, with a possible D match to TRBD1 (5 bases). Germline CDR1 MGHRA, CDR2 YSYEKL. The CDR3 consists of 16 residues. This CDR3 reads CASSQDRGSGANVPTF. The CDR3 DNA reads TGCGCCAGCAGCCAAGATAGAGGCTCTGGGGCCAACGTCCCGACTTTC.

Worth noting for this clonotype: A much larger clone lies one base from this, so it may be a read error. This rearrangement joins TRBV29-1 to TRBJ2-6, with D possibly TRBD2 on 5 matching bases. This CDR3 has 14 amino acids. Germline assignment: CDR1 SQVTM and CDR2 ANQGSEA. V was trimmed by 2 bases and J by 2 bases, leaving 7 bases between them. CDR3 sequence reads: CSVEPGTGANVLTF. The CDR3 DNA sequence: TGCAGCGTTGAACCGGGAACTGGGGCCAACGTCCTGACTTTC.

Details on this clonotype: A much more abundant neighbour one base away suggests this may be a read error. This chain links TRBV6-2 or TRBV6-3 with TRBJ2-7, with D hard to call. In germline, CDR1 is MNHEY, CDR2 SVGEGT. CDR3 length equals 15 residues. This CDR3 is CTSSTTTRLRSEQYF. CDR3 in DNA: TGTACCAGCAGTACCACGACAAGATTACGATCCGAGCAGTACTTC.

About this clonotype itself: A read error may explain this, as a much larger clone is one base away. The CDR3 does not end in the conserved phenylalanine or tryptophan, so this is likely a read error. The rearrangement joins TRBV6-5 to TRBJ1-6; D remains ambiguous. Germline CDR1 and CDR2: MNHEY and SVGAGI. The ends were cut back, 4 bases at V and 9 bases at J, with 1 base in the middle. CDR3 length equals 10 residues. CDR3 bases: TGTGCCAGCAGTTTTTCACCCCTCCACCTT. Its translation: CASSFSPLHL.

This clonotype has at least ten counts. V and J are TRBV4-1 and TRBJ1-5; D remains ambiguous. The CDR3 consists of 16 residues. V lost 4 bases and J 1 base, leaving 14 bases between the germline ends. Looked up from germline, CDR1 is MGHRA and CDR2 is YSYEKL. CDR3 sequence (DNA): TGCGCCAGCAGCCCAAACGTGGTTGTGAGCAATCAGCCCCAGCATTTT. This gives the protein CASSPNVVVSNQPQHF.

The chain links TRBV11-1 to TRBJ2-5; 9 bases are a match to TRBD2. CDR1 is SGHAT, CDR2 FQDESV, per germline (reference sequence). This CDR3 is built from 15 residues. With V trimmed by 5 bases and J by 9 bases, 13 bases remained unmatched. The CDR3 sequence: CASSPPLAGKDAQYF. For the CDR3, the DNA is TGTGCCAGCAGCCCACCCCTAGCGGGGAAAGATGCCCAGTACTTC.

The chain carries TRBV6-1 and TRBJ2-7; D call uncertain. CDR3 size: 13 residues. Trimming removed 6 bases at V and 4 bases at J, with 13 bases between. Germline V CDR1 and CDR2: MNHNS, SASEGT. CDR3 coding DNA: TGTGCCAGCAGGAAAGGGTCAGCATACGAGCAGTACTTC. Amino acids: CASRKGSAYEQYF.

This clonotype was seen a handful of times. This sequence may be a read error, since a much larger clone differs from it by one base. This chain connects TRBV4-3 to TRBJ2-7, with TRBD2 matching 7 bases. Looked up from germline, CDR1 is LGHNA and CDR2 is YSLEER. The CDR3 contains 14 residues. The CDR3 DNA reads as TGCGCCAGCAGACAAGATTCCGGGGGGTACGAGCAGTACTTC. It translates to CASRQDSGGYEQYF.

This clonotype was recorded only once. Germline is not matched at one junction end, which may reflect a read error. This chain connects TRBV5-4 to TRBJ2-2, with 12 positions matching TRBD2. There are 16 residues in the CDR3. In germline, CDR1 is SGHNT, CDR2 YYREEE (reference sequence). CDR3 nucleotides: TGTGCCAGCAGAAGTACTAGCGGGAGGCACACCGGGGAACTGTTTTTT. As protein: CASRSTSGRHTGELFF.